Given below is one T cell receptor beta chain in context. Its antigen is unknown. Trimming took 5 bases from V and 6 from J, leaving 14 bases between them. The CDR3 extends over 14 amino acids. Germline loops: CDR1 SEHNR, CDR2 FQNEAQ (reference sequence). This specimen belongs to a study of T cells in tuberculosis. Libraries were prepared by immunoSEQ multiplex PCR; TCRdb keeps only in-frame clonotypes and omits some of them. The sample has 25,000 to 30,000 clones, roughly 90% seen once. Study-level results: The TCR-beta difference was not significant; alpha differences partly reflected length.

The chain couples TRBV7-9 to TRBJ1-3; weak D call: TRBD1 (5 bases). The sequencing input was PBMCs. This receptor was identified in a donor aged 5-35 years with latent tuberculosis or without tuberculosis infection. In DNA, the CDR3 is TGTGCCAGCAGCCGACAGAATCGCGAAAACACCATATATTTT. Residues: CASSRQNRENTIYF.